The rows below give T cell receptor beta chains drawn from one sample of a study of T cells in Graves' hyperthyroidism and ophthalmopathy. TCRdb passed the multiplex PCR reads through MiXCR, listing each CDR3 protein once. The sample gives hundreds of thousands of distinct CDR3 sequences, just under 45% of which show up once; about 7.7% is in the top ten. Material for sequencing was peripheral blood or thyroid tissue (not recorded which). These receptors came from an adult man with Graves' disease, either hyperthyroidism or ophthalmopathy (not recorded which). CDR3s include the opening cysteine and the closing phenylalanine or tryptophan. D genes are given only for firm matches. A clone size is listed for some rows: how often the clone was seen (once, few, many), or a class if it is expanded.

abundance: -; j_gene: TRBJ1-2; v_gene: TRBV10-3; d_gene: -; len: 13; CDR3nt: TGTGCCACCAGAAGGGCCGACTCTCGTGGCTACACCTTC; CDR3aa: CATRRADSRGYTF
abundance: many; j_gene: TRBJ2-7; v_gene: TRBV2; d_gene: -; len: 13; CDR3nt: TGTGCCAGCAGTGCCAATCCGGCGTACGAGCAGTACTTC; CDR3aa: CASSANPAYEQYF
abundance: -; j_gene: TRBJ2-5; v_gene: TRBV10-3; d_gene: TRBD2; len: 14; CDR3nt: TGTGCCAGCACCAAAGCGGGAGGAGAAGAGACCCAGTACTTC; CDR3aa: CASTKAGGEETQYF
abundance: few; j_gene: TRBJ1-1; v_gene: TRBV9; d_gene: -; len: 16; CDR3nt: TGTGCCAGCAGCGTCTCGCGGGGACATCTCAACACTGAAGCTTTCTTT; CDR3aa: CASSVSRGHLNTEAFF
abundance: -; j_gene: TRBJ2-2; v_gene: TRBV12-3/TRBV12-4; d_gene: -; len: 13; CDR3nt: TGTGCCAGCAGCTTCGGGTCTTTCGGGGAGCTGTTTTTT; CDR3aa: CASSFGSFGELFF
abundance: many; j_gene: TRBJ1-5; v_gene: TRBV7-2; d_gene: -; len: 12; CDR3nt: TGTGCCAGCAGCCAGGTAAATCAGCCCCAGCATTTT; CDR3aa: CASSQVNQPQHF
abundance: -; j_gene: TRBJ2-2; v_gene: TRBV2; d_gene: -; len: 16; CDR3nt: TGTGCCAGCAGTGATCCCGCCGGGGTGGACACCGGGGAGCTGTTTTTT; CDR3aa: CASSDPAGVDTGELFF
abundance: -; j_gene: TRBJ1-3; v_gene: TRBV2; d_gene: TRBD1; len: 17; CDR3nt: TGTGCCAGCAGTCTAACAGGGGGACCGTTCTCTGGAAACACCATATATTTT; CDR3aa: CASSLTGGPFSGNTIYF
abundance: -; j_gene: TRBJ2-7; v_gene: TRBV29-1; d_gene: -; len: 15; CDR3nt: TGCAGCGTTGACTTAGGGGATCCTAACTCCTACGAGCAGTACTTC; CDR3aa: CSVDLGDPNSYEQYF
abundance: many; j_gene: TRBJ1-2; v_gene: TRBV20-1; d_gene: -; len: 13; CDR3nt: TGCAGTGCTACCACAGGGACCTACTATGGCTACACCTTC; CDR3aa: CSATTGTYYGYTF
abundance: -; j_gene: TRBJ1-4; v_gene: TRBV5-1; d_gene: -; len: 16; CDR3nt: TGCGCCAGCAGCTTGTTACCCGGGACGGGGGTAGGAAAACTGTTTTTT; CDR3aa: CASSLLPGTGVGKLFF
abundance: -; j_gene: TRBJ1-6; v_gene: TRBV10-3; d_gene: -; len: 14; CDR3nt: TGTGCCAGCAGTTACCTGGAGGGGCTGGCACCCCTCCACTTT; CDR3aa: CASSYLEGLAPLHF
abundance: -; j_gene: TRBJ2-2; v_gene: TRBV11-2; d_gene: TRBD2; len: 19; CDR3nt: TGTGCCAGCAGCCGCGGGACTAGCGGGAGTGGCTACGTAACCGGGGAGCTGTTTTTT; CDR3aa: CASSRGTSGSGYVTGELFF
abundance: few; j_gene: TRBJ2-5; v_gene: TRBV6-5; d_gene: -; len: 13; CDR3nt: TGTGCCAGCAGTTACGTACACGTAGAGACCCAGTACTTC; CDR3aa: CASSYVHVETQYF
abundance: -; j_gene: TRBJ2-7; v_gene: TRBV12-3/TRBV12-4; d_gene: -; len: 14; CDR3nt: TGTGCCAGCAGCCCGGGACGGAACTCCTACGAGCAGTACTTC; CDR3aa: CASSPGRNSYEQYF
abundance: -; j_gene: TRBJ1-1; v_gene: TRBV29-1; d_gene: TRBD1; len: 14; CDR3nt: TGCAGTACTCGGACAGGTCCTATGAACACTGAAGCTTTCTTT; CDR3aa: CSTRTGPMNTEAFF
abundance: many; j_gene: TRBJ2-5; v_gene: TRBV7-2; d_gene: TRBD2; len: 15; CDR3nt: TGTGCCAGCAGCTCACTAGCGGGGGGGCCCGAGACCCAGTACTTC; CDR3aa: CASSSLAGGPETQYF
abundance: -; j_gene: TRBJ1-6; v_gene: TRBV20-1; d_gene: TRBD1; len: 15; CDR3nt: TGCAGTGCTAGGACAGGGGGCGGACAGGGATCACCCCTCCACTTT; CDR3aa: CSARTGGGQGSPLHF
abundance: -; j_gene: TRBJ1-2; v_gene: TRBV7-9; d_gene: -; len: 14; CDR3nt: TGTGCCAGTGAAGTGGACGTTTCTAACTATGGCTACACCTTC; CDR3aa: CASEVDVSNYGYTF
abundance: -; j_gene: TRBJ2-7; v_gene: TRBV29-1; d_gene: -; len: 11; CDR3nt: TGCAGCTCTAGACAGTTCTACGAGCAGTACTTC; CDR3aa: CSSRQFYEQYF
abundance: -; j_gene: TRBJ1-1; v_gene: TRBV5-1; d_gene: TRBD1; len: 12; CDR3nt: TGTGCCATGGGACAGCTGAACACTGAAGCTTTCTTT; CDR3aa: CAMGQLNTEAFF
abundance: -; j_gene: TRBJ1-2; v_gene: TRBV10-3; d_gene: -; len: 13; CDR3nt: TGTGCCAGCAGCGAGACGAACCTCTATGGCTACACCTTC; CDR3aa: CASSETNLYGYTF
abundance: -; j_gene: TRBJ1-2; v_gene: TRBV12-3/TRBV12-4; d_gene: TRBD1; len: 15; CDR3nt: TGTGCCAGCAGTCCTAGACAGGGGGCAGACTATGGCTACACCTTC; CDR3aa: CASSPRQGADYGYTF
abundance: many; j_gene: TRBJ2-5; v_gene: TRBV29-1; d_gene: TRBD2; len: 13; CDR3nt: TGCAGCGTGACGGGACTAGCGGGAGAGACCCAGTACTTC; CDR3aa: CSVTGLAGETQYF
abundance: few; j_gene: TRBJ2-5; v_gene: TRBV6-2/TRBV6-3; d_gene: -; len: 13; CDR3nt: TGTGCCAGCAGTTACGCAGGGGAAGAGACCCAGTACTTC; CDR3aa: CASSYAGEETQYF
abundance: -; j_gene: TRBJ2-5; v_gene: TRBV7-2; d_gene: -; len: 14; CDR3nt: TGTGCCAGCAGCTTAGTGGGTGGTGGGCAGCCCCAGTACTTC; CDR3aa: CASSLVGGGQPQYF
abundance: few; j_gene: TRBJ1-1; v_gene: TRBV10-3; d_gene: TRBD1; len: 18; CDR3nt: TGTGCCATCAGTGAGTCGCAAGGGACAGGGGGCCGGAACACTGAAGCTTTCTTT; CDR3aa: CAISESQGTGGRNTEAFF